Here is one TCR beta chain with its context. Its antigen is not known. These data originate in a study of T cell repertoires in cytomegalovirus infection. Study details: Researchers turned to recently identified HLA-C-restricted CMV epitopes as well as well-studied HLA-B-restricted ones. It was the public TCR beta signatures that indicated both CMV infection and matching HLA type.

Study-level points and caveats: Public TCR beta family frequency separated CMV-and-HLA carriers, including in an independent cohort. In two of eight donors, the top clonotype was HLA-C-restricted CMV-specific.

Trimming left V 4 bases short and J 3 bases short, with 21 bases between. The CDR3 totals 18 residues. Per the germline V gene, CDR1 is SGHDN and CDR2 is FVKESK. TCRdb passed the reads through MiXCR, listing each CDR3 protein once. The sample includes around 900,000 distinct CDR3 sequences, around 32% seen only once; the top ten take roughly 13%. Material: cultured CD8+ T cells from PBMCs, obtained from culture after CMV antigen stimulation. The receptor's source is a human donor in good health (CMV status not recorded). Some clones in this sample may be carry-over from other donors' samples. The chain joins TRBV14 to TRBJ2-2; a possible D gene is TRBD2 (6 bases). For the CDR3, the DNA is TGTGCCAGCAGCCTATGGACTATCGGAGGGCCCGACACCGGGGAGCTGTTTTTT. Translating it yields CASSLWTIGGPDTGELFF.